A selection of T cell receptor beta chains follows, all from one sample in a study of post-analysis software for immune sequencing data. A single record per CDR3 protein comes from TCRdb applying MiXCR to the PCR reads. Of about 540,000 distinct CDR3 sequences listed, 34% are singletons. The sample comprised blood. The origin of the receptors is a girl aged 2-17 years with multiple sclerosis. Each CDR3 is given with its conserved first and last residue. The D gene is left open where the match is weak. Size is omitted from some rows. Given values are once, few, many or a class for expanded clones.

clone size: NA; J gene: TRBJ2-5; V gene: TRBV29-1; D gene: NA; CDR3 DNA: TGCAGCGTTCCATTCGTCGAGGGGGGCCCACAGGGTCCCCAGTACTTC; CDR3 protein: CSVPFVEGGPQGPQYF
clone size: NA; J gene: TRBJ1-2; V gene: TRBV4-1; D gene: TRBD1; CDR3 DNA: TGCGCCAGCAGCTTTCGACAGGGCCGCCTGGACCATGGCTACACCTTC; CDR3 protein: CASSFRQGRLDHGYTF
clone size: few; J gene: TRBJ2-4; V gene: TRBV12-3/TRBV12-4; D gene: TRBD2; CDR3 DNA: TGTGCCAGCAGTCCCTTAGCGGGGGGGAAAAACATTCAGTACTTC; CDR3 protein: CASSPLAGGKNIQYF
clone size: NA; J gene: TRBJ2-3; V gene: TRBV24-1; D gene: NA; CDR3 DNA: TGTGCCACCAGTGATGGGGCGGCGGCCCCAGACACAGATACGCAGTATTTT; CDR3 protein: CATSDGAAAPDTDTQYF
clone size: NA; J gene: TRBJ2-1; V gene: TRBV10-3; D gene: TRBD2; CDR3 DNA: TGTGCCATCTCACCACTGGGGCTAGCGGTATACAATGAGCAGTTCTTC; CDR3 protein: CAISPLGLAVYNEQFF
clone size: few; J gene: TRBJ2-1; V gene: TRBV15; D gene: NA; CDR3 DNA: TGTGCCACCAGCAGAGTCCCCGACAATGAGCAGTTCTTC; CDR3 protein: CATSRVPDNEQFF
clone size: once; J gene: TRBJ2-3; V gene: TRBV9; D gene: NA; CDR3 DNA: TGTGCCAGCAGCGTAGAATCTATGGGGGACACAGATACGCAGTATTTT; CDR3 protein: CASSVESMGDTDTQYF
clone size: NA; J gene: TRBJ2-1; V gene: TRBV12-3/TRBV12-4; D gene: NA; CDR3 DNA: TGTGCCAGCAGGATCGGGACTGCTGGATCCTACAATGAGCAGTTCTTC; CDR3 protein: CASRIGTAGSYNEQFF
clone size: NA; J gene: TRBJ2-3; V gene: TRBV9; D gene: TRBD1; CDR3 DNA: TGTGCCAGCAGCGTCGGGACAGGGCGCACAGATACGCAGTATTTT; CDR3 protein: CASSVGTGRTDTQYF
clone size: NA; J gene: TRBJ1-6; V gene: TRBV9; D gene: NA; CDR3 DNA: TGTGCCAGCAGCGCCTCCCCATTCGGGGCCGCGAGCTCCTATAATTCACCCCTCCACTTT; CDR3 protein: CASSASPFGAASSYNSPLHF
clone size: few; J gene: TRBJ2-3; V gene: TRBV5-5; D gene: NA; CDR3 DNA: TGTGCCAGCAGCTTGTTCGAGACGGAGAGCACAGGTACGCAGTATTTT; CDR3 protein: CASSLFETESTGTQYF
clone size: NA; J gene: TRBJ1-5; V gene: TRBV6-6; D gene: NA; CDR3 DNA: TGTGCCAGCACCTATAGCGATTTGCCCCAGCATTTT; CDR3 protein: CASTYSDLPQHF
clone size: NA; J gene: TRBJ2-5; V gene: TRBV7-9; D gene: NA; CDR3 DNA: TGTGCCAGCAGCACCTTCCCAGCCCAAGAGACCCAGTACTTC; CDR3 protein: CASSTFPAQETQYF
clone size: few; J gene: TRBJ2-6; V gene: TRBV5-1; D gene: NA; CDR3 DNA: TGCGCCAGCAGCTTGGATGGAGTCCTGACTTTC; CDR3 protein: CASSLDGVLTF
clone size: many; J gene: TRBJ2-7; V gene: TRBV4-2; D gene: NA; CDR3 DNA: TGTGCCAGCAGCCAAGCCCTCGGGACGTCCTACGAGCAGTACTTC; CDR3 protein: CASSQALGTSYEQYF
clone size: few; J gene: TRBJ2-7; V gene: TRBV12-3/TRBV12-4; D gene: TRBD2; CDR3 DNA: TGTGCCAGCAGTCCACGCGGGGGGCGAGTGTCCGAGCAGTACTTC; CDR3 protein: CASSPRGGRVSEQYF
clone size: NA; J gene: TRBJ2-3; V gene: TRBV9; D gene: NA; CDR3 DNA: TGTGCCAGCGCAGGACCAGACACAGATACGCAGTATTTT; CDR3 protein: CASAGPDTDTQYF
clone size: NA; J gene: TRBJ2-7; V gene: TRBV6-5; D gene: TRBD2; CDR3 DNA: TGTGCCAGCAGCCTTACTAGCGGGAGGGACGAGCAGTACTTC; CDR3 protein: CASSLTSGRDEQYF
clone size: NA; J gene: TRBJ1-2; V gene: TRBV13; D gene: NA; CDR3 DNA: TGTGCCAGCAGCTTAGCTACAAGCAGGGCTTATAAGGACTATGGCTACACCTTC; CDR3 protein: CASSLATSRAYKDYGYTF
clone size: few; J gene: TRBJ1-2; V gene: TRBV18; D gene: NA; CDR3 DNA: TGTGCCAGCTCACCGGTAACAGATTTGAGTGGCTACACCTTC; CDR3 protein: CASSPVTDLSGYTF
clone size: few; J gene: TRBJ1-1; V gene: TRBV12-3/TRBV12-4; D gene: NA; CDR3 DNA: TGTGCCAGCAGCTTTCGTAGAGTGCCGAACACTGAAGCTTTCTTT; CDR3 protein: CASSFRRVPNTEAFF
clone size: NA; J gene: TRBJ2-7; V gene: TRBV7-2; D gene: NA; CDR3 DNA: TGTGCCAGCAGCCCCGGGGCCCAAGGGGGGGAGCAGTACTTC; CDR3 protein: CASSPGAQGGEQYF
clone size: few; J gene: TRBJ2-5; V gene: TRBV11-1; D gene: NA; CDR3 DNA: TGTGCCAGCAGCTTTGCCAGACAAGAGACCCAGTACTTC; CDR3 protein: CASSFARQETQYF
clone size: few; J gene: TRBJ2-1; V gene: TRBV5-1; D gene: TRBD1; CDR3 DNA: TGCGCCAGCAGCCAAGGACAGGGCCGGGAGCAGTTCTTC; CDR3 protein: CASSQGQGREQFF
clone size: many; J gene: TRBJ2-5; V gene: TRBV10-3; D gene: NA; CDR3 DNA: TGTGCCATCAGTGATCCTAGCCGCGGACAGACCCAGTACTTC; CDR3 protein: CAISDPSRGQTQYF
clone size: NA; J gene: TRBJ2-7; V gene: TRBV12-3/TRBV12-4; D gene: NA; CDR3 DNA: TGTGCCAGCAGCGGGGGGGGACAGGGCTACGAGCAGTACTTC; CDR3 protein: CASSGGGQGYEQYF
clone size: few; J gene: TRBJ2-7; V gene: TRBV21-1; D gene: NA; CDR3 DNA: TGTGCCAGCAGCAGGGCAGATCCCTACGAGCAGTACTTC; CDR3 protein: CASSRADPYEQYF
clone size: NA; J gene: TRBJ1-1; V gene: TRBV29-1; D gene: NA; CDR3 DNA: TGCAGCGGGCAGCAAATGAACACTGAAGCTTTCTTT; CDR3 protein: CSGQQMNTEAFF
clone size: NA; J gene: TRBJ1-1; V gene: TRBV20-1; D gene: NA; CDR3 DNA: TGCAGTGCTAGAGAGGTCGCACGGGAAGAAGCTTTCTTT; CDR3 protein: CSAREVAREEAFF
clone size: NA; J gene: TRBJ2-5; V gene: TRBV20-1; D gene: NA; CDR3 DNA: TGCAGTGCTGCTGCGTTAGGGGCCCAGGAGACCCAGTACTTC; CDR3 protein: CSAAALGAQETQYF
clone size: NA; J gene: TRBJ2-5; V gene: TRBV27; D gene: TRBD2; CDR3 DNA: TGTGCCAGCAGTACTTTAGCGGGGGGCCAAGAGACCCAGTACTTC; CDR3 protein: CASSTLAGGQETQYF
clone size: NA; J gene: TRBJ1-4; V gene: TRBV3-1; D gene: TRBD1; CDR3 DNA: TGTGCCAGCAGCCACGGGACAGCTAATGAAAAACTGTTTTTT; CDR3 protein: CASSHGTANEKLFF
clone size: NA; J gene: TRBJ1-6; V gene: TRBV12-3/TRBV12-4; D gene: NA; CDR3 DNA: TGTGCCAGCAGTTCCGGCTGGACAGCGTTAAATTCACCCCTCCACTTT; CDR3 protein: CASSSGWTALNSPLHF
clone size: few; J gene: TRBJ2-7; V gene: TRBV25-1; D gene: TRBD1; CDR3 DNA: TGTGCCAGCAGTGATTCGGGACAGGGGATCCACGAGCAGTACTTC; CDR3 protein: CASSDSGQGIHEQYF
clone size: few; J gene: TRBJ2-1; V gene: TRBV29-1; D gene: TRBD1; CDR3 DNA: TGCAGCGCAAACAGGGACAGGGCTAGTGGAAATGAGCAGTTCTTC; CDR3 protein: CSANRDRASGNEQFF
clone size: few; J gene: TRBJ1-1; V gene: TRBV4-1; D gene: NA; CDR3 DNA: TGCGCCAGCAGCCCAAACCCACCCATGAACACTGAAGCTTTCTTT; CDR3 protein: CASSPNPPMNTEAFF
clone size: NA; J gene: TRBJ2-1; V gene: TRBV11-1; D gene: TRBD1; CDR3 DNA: TGTGCCAGCAGCGAAATTAAGACAGGGGCAGCCTACAATGAGCAGTTCTTC; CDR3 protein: CASSEIKTGAAYNEQFF